This note documents a single T cell receptor (beta chain) sequence. Its target is not known. Data came from immunoSEQ multiplex PCR; TCRdb stores just in-frame clones and leaves some out. Here the sample spans some 1 million clones, roughly 80% being singletons. The sample originates from a study of shared clonotypes between healthy human individuals. General study findings and limits: Sampling was confined to blood; repertoires within tissues likely differ.

V was trimmed by 1 base and J by 2 bases, leaving 14 bases between them. The CDR3 runs to 16 residues. Germline V gene lookup returns CDR1 SGHDN and CDR2 FVKESK. The TCR was taken from a man between 18 and 35 years old in good health. The V gene is TRBV14, the J gene TRBJ1-2; no definite D call. The sample comprised memory CD4+ T cells sorted from blood. Noted subset: CD45RA-negative fraction. CDR3 region: CASSQGGSMSNYGYTF. The CDR3 region has the DNA TGTGCCAGCAGCCAAGGAGGCAGTATGTCAAACTATGGCTACACCTTC.